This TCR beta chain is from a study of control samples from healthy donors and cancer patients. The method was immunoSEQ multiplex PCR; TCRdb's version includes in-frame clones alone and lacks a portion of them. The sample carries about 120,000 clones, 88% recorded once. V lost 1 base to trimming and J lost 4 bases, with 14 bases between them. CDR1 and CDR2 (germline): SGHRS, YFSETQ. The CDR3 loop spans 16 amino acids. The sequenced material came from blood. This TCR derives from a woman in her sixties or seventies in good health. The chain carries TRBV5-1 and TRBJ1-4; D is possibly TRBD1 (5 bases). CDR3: CASSLFRTGFNEKLFF. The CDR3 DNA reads TGCGCCAGCAGCTTGTTTCGAACAGGATTTAATGAAAAACTGTTTTTT. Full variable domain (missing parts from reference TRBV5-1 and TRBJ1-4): KAGVTQTPRYLIKTRGQQVTLSCSPISGHRSVSWYQQTPGQGLQFLFEYFSETQRNKGNFPGRFSGRQFSNSRSEMNVSTLELGDSALYLCASSLFRTGFNEKLFFGSGTQLSVL.